The rows below give T cell receptor beta chains drawn from one sample of a study of blood T cells in healthy people across ages. TCRdb used MiXCR to reprocess the 5' RACE reads, holding one entry per CDR3 protein. This table has roughly 800,000 distinct CDR3 sequences, roughly 60% appearing once. The sample consisted of blood. All receptors derive from a man aged 30 to 39 in good health. Each CDR3 is given without its conserved first and last residue. Each record gives: J gene, CDR3 length, V gene, CDR3 protein.

j_gene: TRBJ2-3
len: 12
v_gene: TRBV20-1
CDR3aa: SAVDARSTDTQY

j_gene: TRBJ1-1
len: 11
v_gene: TRBV11-2
CDR3aa: ASTLDREDEAF

j_gene: TRBJ2-1
len: 11
v_gene: TRBV4-1
CDR3aa: ASSPREGLEQF

j_gene: -
len: 12
v_gene: TRBV5-1
CDR3aa: ASSETGPLYEQY

j_gene: TRBJ2-5
len: 13
v_gene: TRBV20-1
CDR3aa: SAFRLDRGQETQY

j_gene: TRBJ2-1
len: 16
v_gene: TRBV5-1
CDR3aa: ASSLGVLAGGTYNEQF

j_gene: TRBJ2-3
len: 15
v_gene: TRBV7-2
CDR3aa: ASSPTGLAGGLDTQY

j_gene: TRBJ2-1
len: 14
v_gene: TRBV7-2
CDR3aa: ASSSSGIAAYNEQF

j_gene: TRBJ2-5
len: 12
v_gene: TRBV7-8
CDR3aa: ASSHLGRHNEQY

j_gene: TRBJ1-2
len: 10
v_gene: TRBV20-1
CDR3aa: SASQGIGGYT

j_gene: TRBJ1-6
len: 11
v_gene: TRBV27
CDR3aa: ASSSGRGSPLH

j_gene: TRBJ1-1
len: 15
v_gene: TRBV4-1
CDR3aa: ASSQAPGQGLNTEAF

j_gene: TRBJ2-1
len: 12
v_gene: TRBV5-6
CDR3aa: ASKAGGPIHEQF

j_gene: TRBJ1-1
len: 14
v_gene: TRBV5-5
CDR3aa: ASSQRTGTMNTEAF

j_gene: TRBJ2-3
len: 11
v_gene: TRBV7-9
CDR3aa: ASSAPGAGTQY

j_gene: TRBJ2-7
len: 12
v_gene: TRBV7-8
CDR3aa: ASSFSIPPYEQY

j_gene: TRBJ2-3
len: 15
v_gene: TRBV12-3/TRBV12-4
CDR3aa: ASSLKVSTLRTDTQY

j_gene: TRBJ2-5
len: 12
v_gene: TRBV11-2
CDR3aa: ASSLGTIRETQY

j_gene: -
len: 11
v_gene: TRBV6-2/TRBV6-3
CDR3aa: ASSYVSRYEQY

j_gene: TRBJ2-1
len: 15
v_gene: TRBV3-1
CDR3aa: ASSRGLAGGRVNEQF

j_gene: TRBJ2-7
len: 14
v_gene: TRBV18
CDR3aa: ASSSNSGPSYNEQY

j_gene: TRBJ2-5
len: 14
v_gene: TRBV7-2
CDR3aa: ASSLVGTLQEETQY

j_gene: TRBJ1-1
len: 14
v_gene: TRBV4-1
CDR3aa: ASSQGGWSTNTEAF

j_gene: TRBJ1-1
len: 14
v_gene: TRBV7-6
CDR3aa: ASSLASGQINTEAF

j_gene: TRBJ2-3
len: 12
v_gene: TRBV29-1
CDR3aa: SVEASGITDTQY

j_gene: TRBJ1-1
len: 12
v_gene: TRBV4-2
CDR3aa: ASSQAEGRTEAF

j_gene: TRBJ2-5
len: 11
v_gene: TRBV12-5
CDR3aa: ASGLEGAYEQY

j_gene: TRBJ2-1
len: 14
v_gene: TRBV5-5
CDR3aa: ASSLVRRGFSNEQF

j_gene: TRBJ2-5
len: 14
v_gene: TRBV3-1
CDR3aa: ASSQRTPMYQETQY

j_gene: TRBJ2-2
len: 15
v_gene: TRBV10-3
CDR3aa: AISDSGLAGNTGELF

j_gene: TRBJ2-1
len: 14
v_gene: TRBV4-3
CDR3aa: ASSQTGTSGKHEQF

j_gene: TRBJ2-7
len: 13
v_gene: TRBV2
CDR3aa: ASSNLDRGSYEQY

j_gene: TRBJ2-1
len: 10
v_gene: TRBV29-1
CDR3aa: SVGLVSHEQF

j_gene: -
len: 9
v_gene: TRBV7-2
CDR3aa: ASGVVGEQY

j_gene: TRBJ2-1
len: 11
v_gene: TRBV29-1
CDR3aa: SVEVVQQGEQF

j_gene: TRBJ2-1
len: 14
v_gene: TRBV7-9
CDR3aa: ASSPLVGRSYNEQF

j_gene: TRBJ2-7
len: 9
v_gene: TRBV20-1
CDR3aa: SAPGGDEQY

j_gene: TRBJ1-1
len: 12
v_gene: TRBV6-6
CDR3aa: ASRQAGANTEAF

j_gene: TRBJ2-7
len: 12
v_gene: TRBV20-1
CDR3aa: SARKGGGRYEQY

j_gene: TRBJ1-2
len: 10
v_gene: TRBV12-3/TRBV12-4
CDR3aa: ASKGDRAFAT

j_gene: -
len: 12
v_gene: TRBV27
CDR3aa: ASSSRVAPYEQY

j_gene: TRBJ2-5
len: 14
v_gene: TRBV5-1
CDR3aa: ASRSTGTWVSETQY

j_gene: TRBJ2-7
len: 14
v_gene: TRBV9
CDR3aa: ASSVAGQGLGDEQY

j_gene: TRBJ2-7
len: 13
v_gene: TRBV6-1
CDR3aa: ASSLSGTGVREQY

j_gene: TRBJ1-2
len: 12
v_gene: TRBV28
CDR3aa: ASSLGTEATGYT

j_gene: TRBJ2-7
len: 13
v_gene: TRBV5-5
CDR3aa: ASSTIPDPVHEQY